Here is one TCR beta chain with its context. The data were obtained in a study of blood T cell repertoires in COVID-19. Study information: Whether acute or convalescent, the COVID-19 samples came from the United States, Italy and Spain. The cDNA or gDNA used as material had been derived from T cells, B-cell-depleted T cells, or PBMCs.

Original data processing: Quantification of nucleated cells was approximated via reference gene primer amplification. Profiled with immunoSEQ multiplex PCR; TCRdb holds only in-frame clones, not every one. Clone size and V and J calls were adopted from that table, with D and trimming inferred from the DNA. The table lists tens of thousands of clones, roughly nine tenths of them singletons, with approximately 9.8% in the top ten. The V gene's germline CDR1 is KGHSH and CDR2 LQKENI. The length of the CDR3 is 20 residues. Between the trimmed V and J ends, which lost 6 bases and 4 bases, there was a span of 33 bases.

The V gene is TRBV18, the J gene TRBJ2-5, with a tentative D call TRBD1 (6 bases). The sample comprised peripheral blood. This clonotype originated in a human donor with active COVID-19. The donor label of this sample is uncertain. CDR3 region: CASSQGLSDAENRGGETQYF. The CDR3 DNA sequence: TGTGCCAGCTCTCAAGGACTGTCCGATGCAGAAAACAGAGGGGGAGAGACCCAGTACTTC.